This TCR beta chain was obtained from a study of blood T cell repertoires in COVID-19. In the study overall: The study drew acute and convalescent COVID-19 samples from the United States, Italy and Spain. PBMCs, B-cell-depleted T cells, or T cells provided the cDNA or gDNA that made up the material.

Authors' analysis steps: Scientists estimated how many nucleated cells there were by amplifying reference gene primers. Sequencing used immunoSEQ multiplex PCR; TCRdb keeps in-frame clones, though not all of them. V, J and clone size reflect that table, while D and trimming were determined from the DNA. Among 300,000 to 350,000 clones, more than 75% were seen once, and the ten largest hold about 6.3%. A Seattle source enrolled patients during active infection and followed them longitudinally. Losses at the gene ends were 0 bases for V and 3 bases for J; bases not matched to a gene: 17. The CDR3 runs to 20 residues. Germline CDR1 reads LGHDT; CDR2 reads YNNKEL (reference sequence).

The sequence was obtained from a woman aged 45-65 years with COVID-19, enrolled during active disease. The chain uses TRBV3-1 (or the pseudogene TRBV3-2) and TRBJ2-1, with 7 bases aligning to TRBD2. The sample was peripheral blood. The CDR3 spells CASSQDDGERLAEIYNEQFF. Written as DNA, the CDR3 is TGTGCCAGCAGCCAAGATGACGGGGAGAGGCTAGCGGAGATCTACAATGAGCAGTTCTTC.